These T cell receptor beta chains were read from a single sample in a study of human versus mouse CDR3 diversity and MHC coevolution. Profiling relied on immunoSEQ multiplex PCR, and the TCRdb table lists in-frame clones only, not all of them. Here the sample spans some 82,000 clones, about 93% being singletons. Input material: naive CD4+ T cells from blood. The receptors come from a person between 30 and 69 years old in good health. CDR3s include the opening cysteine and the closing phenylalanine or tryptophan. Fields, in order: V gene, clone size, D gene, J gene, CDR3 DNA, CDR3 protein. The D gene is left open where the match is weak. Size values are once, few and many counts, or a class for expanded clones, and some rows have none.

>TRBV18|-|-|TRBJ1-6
TGTGCCAGCTCAGACCGTTTCGGGGATTCACCCCTCCACTTT
CASSDRFGDSPLHF
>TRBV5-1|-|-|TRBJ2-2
TGCGCCAGCAGCCCTCGACCCCCGGGAGAAGGCACCGGGGAGCTGTTTTTT
CASSPRPPGEGTGELFF
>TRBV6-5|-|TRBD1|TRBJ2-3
TGTGCCAGCAGCCTGGGACAGAGACTTGGGGATACGCAGTATTTT
CASSLGQRLGDTQYF
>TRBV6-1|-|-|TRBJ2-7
TGTGCCAGCAGATCCAACTTCTACGAGCAGTACTTC
CASRSNFYEQYF
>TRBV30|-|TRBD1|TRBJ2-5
TGTGCCTGGAGGACAGGGATGGAGACCCAGTACTTC
CAWRTGMETQYF
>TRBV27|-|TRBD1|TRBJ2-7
TGTGCCAGCAGTCCGGGACAGATCGCTAACGAGCAGTACTTC
CASSPGQIANEQYF
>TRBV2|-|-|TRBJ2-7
TGTGCCAGCAGGGGAGACATCTTTACCTACGAGCAGTACTTC
CASRGDIFTYEQYF
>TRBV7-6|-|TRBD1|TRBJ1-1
TGTGCCAGCAGCTTAGCGGGCACTACCGGGACAGGGAACACTGAAGCTTTCTTT
CASSLAGTTGTGNTEAFF
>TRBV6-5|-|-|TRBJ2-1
TGTGCCAGCAGTCCACCGTACGGGAATGAGCAGTTCTTC
CASSPPYGNEQFF
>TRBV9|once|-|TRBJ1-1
TGTGCCAGCAGCGTAGGGGCAGCCTTCGGCACTGAAGCTTTCTTT
CASSVGAAFGTEAFF
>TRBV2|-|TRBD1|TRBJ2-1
TGTGCCAGCAGTGTAGAGTCAGGGGGCTTCAGTTCCTACAATGAGCAGTTCTTC
CASSVESGGFSSYNEQFF
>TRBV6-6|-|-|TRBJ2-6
TGTGCCAGCAGTCCCACCGGGGTTTCTGGGGCCAACGTCCTGACTTTC
CASSPTGVSGANVLTF
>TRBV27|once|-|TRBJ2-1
TGTGCCAGCGGGGGGAGGCAGTCCTACAATGAGCAGTTCTTC
CASGGRQSYNEQFF
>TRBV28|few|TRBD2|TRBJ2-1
TGTGCCAGCAGTCTAGGGACTAGCAATGAGCAGTTCTTC
CASSLGTSNEQFF
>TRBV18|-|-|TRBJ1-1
TGTGCCAGCTCACCACAGGGCGGGGAAGCTTTCTTT
CASSPQGGEAFF
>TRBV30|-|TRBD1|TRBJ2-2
TGTGCCTGGCTGAGGGGGCCCTTGAACACCGGGGAGCTGTTTTTT
CAWLRGPLNTGELFF
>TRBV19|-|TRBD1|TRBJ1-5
TGTGCCAGTAGCCCGCAGGGGGCGAGAAGCAATCAGCCCCAGCATTTT
CASSPQGARSNQPQHF
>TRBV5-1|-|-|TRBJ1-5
TGCGCCAGCAGCTTGGAAGGCAGGGCTCAGCCCCAGCATTTT
CASSLEGRAQPQHF
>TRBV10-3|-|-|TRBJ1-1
TGTGCCATCAGTGGGACAGCCCAGCTGAACACTGAAGCTTTCTTT
CAISGTAQLNTEAFF
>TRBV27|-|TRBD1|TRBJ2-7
TGTGCCAGCAGTCTAGGACAGGGGGCAAAGCTAGGCTACGAGCAGTACTTC
CASSLGQGAKLGYEQYF
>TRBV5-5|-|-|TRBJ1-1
TGTGCCAGCAGCCTGGACCCCCAGGTGAACACTGAAGCTTTCTTT
CASSLDPQVNTEAFF
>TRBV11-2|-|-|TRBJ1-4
TGTGCCAGCAGCTTGCAGGCCCCAACTAATGAAAAACTGTTTTTT
CASSLQAPTNEKLFF
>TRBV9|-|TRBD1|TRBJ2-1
TGTGCCAGCAGCGTAGAACTACAGGGGACCTACAATGAGCAGTTCTTC
CASSVELQGTYNEQFF
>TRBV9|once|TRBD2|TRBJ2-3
TGTGCCAGCAGCGCAAGGACTAGCGGGAGGACTAGCACAGATACGCAGTATTTT
CASSARTSGRTSTDTQYF
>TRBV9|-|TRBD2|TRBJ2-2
TGTGCCAGCAGCTCCACCTCGGGGGAGGGGAACACCGGGGAGCTGTTTTTT
CASSSTSGEGNTGELFF
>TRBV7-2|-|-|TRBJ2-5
TGTGCCGGATCAGGGCCCGGGGAGACCCAGTACTTC
CAGSGPGETQYF
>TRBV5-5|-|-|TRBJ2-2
TGTGCCAGCAGCTTAGGGGTTTCCACCGGGGAGCTGTTTTTT
CASSLGVSTGELFF
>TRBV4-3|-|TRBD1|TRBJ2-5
TGCGCCATGCCTTATAGGACAGGTCTCTCGGTTCGCCAAGAGACCCAGTACTTC
CAMPYRTGLSVRQETQYF
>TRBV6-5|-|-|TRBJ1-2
TGTGCCAGCAGTCCCCAACAGGCCGCTGGCTACACCTTC
CASSPQQAAGYTF
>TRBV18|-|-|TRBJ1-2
TGTGCCAGCTCACCACGGGAGGACGGTGGCTACACCTTC
CASSPREDGGYTF
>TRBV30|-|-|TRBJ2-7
TGTGCCTGGAGTTTCCGACTCCACGAGCAGTACTTC
CAWSFRLHEQYF